In this sample, the clone carrying this TCR beta chain turned up many times. What it binds is not known. These data come from a study of human T cells and chemical hapten exposure. About the study: Patch tests applied 0.01% DPC to the upper back and were scored after 6 days.

TCRdb called the RACE reads again in MiXCR, with one record for every CDR3 protein. The table has around 120,000 distinct CDR3 sequences, about 10% seen once. Time point of the sample: patch test 1, 2 weeks after DPC sensitization. Treatment described: therapeutic diphenylcyclopropenone sensitization with weekly scalp DPC. Overall study findings and caveats: TCRs above 1 in 1000 frequency stayed constant with DPC sensitization.

This CDR3 has 12 residues. Trimming stripped 2 bases from V and 3 bases from J, with 6 bases between. CDR1 SGHNT and CDR2 YYREEE come from the germline V gene (reference sequence). The clonotype comes from a woman between 40 and 55 years old with alopecia areata. Some clones in this sample may be carry-over from other donors' samples. The material was whole blood, obtained in connection with sensitization to the hapten diphenylcyclopropenone (DPC). The chain is built from TRBV5-4 and TRBJ2-7, with D unresolved. Written as DNA, the CDR3 is TGTGCCAGCAGCTTCCCTAACTACGAGCAGTACTTC. Protein sequence: CASSFPNYEQYF.